This is a list of T cell receptor beta chains from one sample in a study of metastatic and nonmetastatic thyroid tumors. Using MiXCR, TCRdb reanalyzed the PCR reads. In the table there are around 50,000 clones, roughly 29% of which are singletons. Sequenced material: blood. The receptors derive from a female donor with papillary thyroid cancer or a benign thyroid nodule (not recorded which). Some clones in this sample may be carry-over from other donors' samples. Both conserved end residues are trimmed from each CDR3. Each record gives: V gene, J gene, CDR3 protein.

V gene: TRBV28
J gene: TRBJ1-6
CDR3 protein: ASREQGPSPLH

V gene: TRBV7-3
J gene: TRBJ2-2
CDR3 protein: ASSSGQANTGELF

V gene: TRBV6-1
J gene: TRBJ2-7
CDR3 protein: ASRQGDLTYEQY

V gene: TRBV30
J gene: TRBJ2-6
CDR3 protein: AWRHSGANVLT

V gene: TRBV24-1
J gene: TRBJ2-2
CDR3 protein: ATTPGNLNTGELF

V gene: TRBV19
J gene: TRBJ2-1
CDR3 protein: ASSTASGGGISEQF

V gene: TRBV28
J gene: TRBJ2-7
CDR3 protein: ASSTPGQSYEQY

V gene: TRBV6-5
J gene: TRBJ2-1
CDR3 protein: ASSYSGLADSYNEQF

V gene: TRBV20-1
J gene: TRBJ2-1
CDR3 protein: SARPLAGVNEQF

V gene: TRBV6-5
J gene: TRBJ1-1
CDR3 protein: ASSLTGRWLTEAF

V gene: TRBV19
J gene: TRBJ1-5
CDR3 protein: ASSDSYSNQPQH

V gene: TRBV5-1
J gene: TRBJ1-2
CDR3 protein: ASSFTGQGDGYT

V gene: TRBV27
J gene: TRBJ1-1
CDR3 protein: ASRINRQGAAEAF

V gene: TRBV5-1
J gene: TRBJ1-2
CDR3 protein: ASSRGQGGGYT

V gene: TRBV20-1
J gene: TRBJ2-7
CDR3 protein: SARQLAGSEQY

V gene: TRBV2
J gene: TRBJ1-2
CDR3 protein: ASSVGEGYT

V gene: TRBV5-1
J gene: TRBJ1-4
CDR3 protein: ASSTGGTNEKLF

V gene: TRBV6-1
J gene: TRBJ1-3
CDR3 protein: ASSNYRGNTIY

V gene: TRBV7-3
J gene: TRBJ2-3
CDR3 protein: ASSSGTVGTDTQY

V gene: TRBV13
J gene: TRBJ2-1
CDR3 protein: ASRPGRVGKEQF

V gene: TRBV10-3
J gene: TRBJ2-3
CDR3 protein: AISAGLGGRTDTQY

V gene: TRBV6-1
J gene: TRBJ1-6
CDR3 protein: ASRAAGTDSPLH

V gene: TRBV19
J gene: TRBJ2-5
CDR3 protein: ASSIEETQY

V gene: TRBV15
J gene: TRBJ2-3
CDR3 protein: ATSRGRGFTDTQY